This T cell receptor (beta chain) was obtained from a study of T cell changes during pregnancy in multiple sclerosis. Trimming removed 1 base from V and 0 bases from J, with 7 bases in between. This CDR3 contains 15 residues. The germline V gene has CDR1 SGHKS and CDR2 YYEKEE (reference sequence). TCRdb keeps only in-frame clones here, not all; method: immunoSEQ multiplex PCR. The sample lists tens of thousands of clones, about 89% occurring once. V gene TRBV5-5 combines with J gene TRBJ2-2; D is undetermined. The specimen comprised CD4+ T cells from peripheral blood mononuclear cells, sampled in the first trimester of pregnancy. The receptor was isolated from a female donor with multiple sclerosis, enrolled in a pregnancy study. The chain's CDR3 is CASSLYSSNTGELFF. In DNA, the CDR3 is TGTGCCAGCAGCTTGTACAGTTCGAACACCGGGGAGCTGTTTTTT.